In its sample, the clone carrying this T cell receptor beta chain was seen many times. These data originate in a study of patients with pleural tuberculosis. TCRdb reprocessed the reads with MiXCR, giving one entry per CDR3 protein. The sample has some 29,000 distinct CDR3 sequences, 18% seen once. The V and J ends lost 0 bases and 1 base respectively, with 10 bases between them. The germline CDR1 and CDR2 sequences are SGHAT and FQNNGV. The CDR3 is 15 residues long. The clonotype comes from a human donor with pleural tuberculosis. The gene calls are TRBV11-2 and TRBJ2-7; D is possibly TRBD2 (5 bases). Sequencing was performed on peripheral blood. This CDR3 is CASSLDTGMSYEQYF. The CDR3 DNA is TGTGCCAGCAGCTTAGATACCGGGATGTCCTACGAGCAGTACTTC.